The rows below give T cell receptor beta chains drawn from one sample of a study of blood T cells in healthy people across ages. TCRdb reprocessed the 5' RACE reads with MiXCR, giving one entry per CDR3 protein. The sample lists fewer than 2,000,000 distinct CDR3 sequences; 30% to 40% were seen once. The sequencing input was blood. Receptor source: a woman aged 25 to 39 in good health. Each CDR3 is given with its conserved first and last residue. Fields, in order: CDR3 protein, V gene.

CDR3aa: CASSEAHSYSNQPQHF
v_gene: TRBV6-1

CDR3aa: CASRGRDRGYRGETQYF
v_gene: TRBV25-1

CDR3aa: CAASRDLTYNEQFF
v_gene: TRBV6-5

CDR3aa: CASSQFLREGVAFF
v_gene: TRBV6-5

CDR3aa: CSAQSGQSYGYTF
v_gene: TRBV20-1

CDR3aa: CASSRRAGGPADTQYF
v_gene: TRBV6-2/TRBV6-3

CDR3aa: CASRERLTGRHTNEKLFF
v_gene: TRBV12-3/TRBV12-4

CDR3aa: CASSQSRDTQYF
v_gene: TRBV11-2

CDR3aa: CSARDRGLTGTEAFF
v_gene: TRBV20-1

CDR3aa: CASSLRSSGVSGANVLTF
v_gene: TRBV5-1

CDR3aa: CASSPTADGTQYF
v_gene: TRBV18

CDR3aa: CSVEIVGLAGGPMIDTQYF
v_gene: TRBV29-1

CDR3aa: CSAQTTLSYNEQFF
v_gene: TRBV20-1

CDR3aa: CASRGRAGGPEGGETQYF
v_gene: TRBV27

CDR3aa: CSAKPLSGGYEQYF
v_gene: TRBV20-1

CDR3aa: CASSQGGGMGETQYF
v_gene: TRBV3-1

CDR3aa: CASSSGISNTEAFF
v_gene: TRBV5-1

CDR3aa: CSASSEQIVNEKLFF
v_gene: TRBV20-1

CDR3aa: CASSPSPLYEQYF
v_gene: TRBV3-1

CDR3aa: CASSSPDRVITDTQYF
v_gene: TRBV7-2

CDR3aa: CASSPPTYTGELFF
v_gene: TRBV7-3

CDR3aa: CASSLVQNEQYF
v_gene: TRBV7-9

CDR3aa: CASSQDGGGRTDTQYF
v_gene: TRBV3-1

CDR3aa: CASSVGSGLSYEQYF
v_gene: TRBV9

CDR3aa: CASSLNGDNQPQHF
v_gene: TRBV5-6

CDR3aa: CASRRRPGHLQETQYF
v_gene: TRBV2

CDR3aa: CSARDNSDTQYF
v_gene: TRBV20-1

CDR3aa: CSARILEAFF
v_gene: TRBV20-1

CDR3aa: CASSEGDRDEQYF
v_gene: TRBV10-1

CDR3aa: CASSYTGGTLNYEQYF
v_gene: TRBV12-3/TRBV12-4

CDR3aa: CTSSSPQTGSDGYTF
v_gene: TRBV7-9

CDR3aa: CSARDFAGAGIQYF
v_gene: TRBV20-1

CDR3aa: CSARRLAGYNEQFF
v_gene: TRBV20-1

CDR3aa: CSASSSVKRGETQYF
v_gene: TRBV20-1

CDR3aa: CAISEMTDYGYTF
v_gene: TRBV10-3

CDR3aa: CASSDQQETQYF
v_gene: TRBV2

CDR3aa: CASSTGVTRVSVAQETQYF
v_gene: TRBV6-1

CDR3aa: CASSQSGRGTEKLFF
v_gene: TRBV16

CDR3aa: CASSAGGRQETQYF
v_gene: TRBV5-1

CDR3aa: CSVSRTGAGELFF
v_gene: TRBV29-1

CDR3aa: CASSSLRGSYNSPLHF
v_gene: TRBV13

CDR3aa: CASSTPSGGNTDTQYF
v_gene: TRBV5-1

CDR3aa: CASRARRLVTVAFF
v_gene: TRBV12-3/TRBV12-4

CDR3aa: CASSYQGGAFF
v_gene: TRBV6-6

CDR3aa: CASSQEGGGSGQPQHF
v_gene: TRBV4-1

CDR3aa: CSAPGETQYF
v_gene: TRBV20-1

CDR3aa: CASSLGTSVGERFF
v_gene: TRBV7-6

CDR3aa: CASSIVGGTSSYEQYF
v_gene: TRBV21-1

CDR3aa: CSARKGTLISSNQPQHF
v_gene: TRBV20-1

CDR3aa: CASMGTVENEQFF
v_gene: TRBV12-3/TRBV12-4

CDR3aa: CASRGQGAVGVAFF
v_gene: TRBV27

CDR3aa: CASRAPSAVQETQYF
v_gene: TRBV6-2/TRBV6-3

CDR3aa: CASSEAGAIFEKLFF
v_gene: TRBV6-1

CDR3aa: CASSLRLALNTQYF
v_gene: TRBV7-2

CDR3aa: CASSLAYGGGSETQYF
v_gene: TRBV5-1